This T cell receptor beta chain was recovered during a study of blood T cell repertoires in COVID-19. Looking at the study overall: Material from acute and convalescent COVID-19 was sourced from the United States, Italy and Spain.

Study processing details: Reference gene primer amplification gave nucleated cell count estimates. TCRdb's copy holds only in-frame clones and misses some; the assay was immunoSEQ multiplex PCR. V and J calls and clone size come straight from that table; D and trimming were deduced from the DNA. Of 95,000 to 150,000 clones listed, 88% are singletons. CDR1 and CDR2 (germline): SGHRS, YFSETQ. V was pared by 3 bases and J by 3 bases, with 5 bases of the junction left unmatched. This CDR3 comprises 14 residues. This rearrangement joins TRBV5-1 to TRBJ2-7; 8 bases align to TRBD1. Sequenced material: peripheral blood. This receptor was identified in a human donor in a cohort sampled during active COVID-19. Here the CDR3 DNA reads TGCGCCAGCAGCTCCGGACAGGGACACTACGAGCAGTACTTC. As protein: CASSSGQGHYEQYF.